Listed here is a single TCR beta chain. TCRdb ran MiXCR on the 5' RACE reads and lists one entry per CDR3 protein. The repertoire includes 450,000 to 650,000 distinct CDR3 sequences, about 16% of them detected once, and roughly 0.44% sits in the top ten. CDR3 length equals 18 residues. J gave up 2 bases and V 0 bases, and 4 bases lay outside the gene matches. CDR1 is SGHAT, CDR2 FQDESV, per germline (reference sequence). This record belongs to a study of identical twins. This same sample was also part of a study on yellow fever vaccine responses in identical twins.

The specimen was CD4+ T cells sorted from blood. The chain links TRBV11-1 to TRBJ2-7; 16 nucleotides align to TRBD2. This clonotype was sampled from a woman aged 18-30 years in good health. DNA for the CDR3: TGTGCCAGCAGCTTAGCCGGGACTAGCGGGAGGGTAACCTACGAGCAGTACTTC. Translated: CASSLAGTSGRVTYEQYF.